Following are 9 T cell receptor beta chains from one sample sequenced in a study of shared clonotypes between healthy human individuals. Produced via immunoSEQ multiplex PCR; TCRdb's table is partial and in-frame only. The sample records about 990,000 clones, about 80% being singletons. Sequencing was done on a sample of memory CD4+ T cells from PBMCs. The sample's subset: CD45RA-negative fraction. These receptors came from a man aged 18 to 30 in good health. Some clones in this sample may be carry-over from other donors' samples.

J is TRBJ2-3 and V is TRBV5-6, with a tentative D call TRBD1 (6 bases). The CDR3 has 14 amino acids. Germline V gene data show CDR1 as SGHDT and CDR2 as YYEEEE. V shed 2 bases and J shed 4 bases, with 11 bases lying between them. Here the CDR3 reads CASSLLNRADTQYF. Here the CDR3 DNA reads TGTGCCAGCAGCTTATTAAACAGGGCAGATACGCAGTATTTT.

In its sample, this clone was seen a few times. The chain joins TRBV9 to TRBJ2-5; weak D call: TRBD1 (6 bases). The J call may be wrong; the DNA end is better matched by TRBJ2-7. Germline V gene lookup returns CDR1 SGDLS and CDR2 YYNGEE. The CDR3 consists of 16 residues. The CDR3: CASSPRRGGDIYEQYF. CDR3 sequence (DNA): TGTGCCAGCAGCCCCAGACGAGGGGGTGATATCTACGAGCAGTACTTC.

The chain couples TRBV10-3 to TRBJ1-3; 7 nucleotides line up with TRBD1. V shed 4 bases, J shed 8 bases, and the junction held 8 bases outside the gene matches. Germline assignment: CDR1 ENHRY and CDR2 SYGVKD. The CDR3 has 14 amino acids. The CDR3 protein is CAISVNRGVDTIYF. CDR3 nucleotide sequence: TGTGCCATCAGTGTTAACAGGGGAGTAGACACCATATATTTT.

CDR3 sequence reads: CASTRTGGRDEQYF. CDR3 DNA sequence: TGTGCCAGCACCCGGACAGGAGGGAGGGACGAGCAGTACTTC. The chain couples TRBV7-9 to TRBJ2-7; D is possibly TRBD1 or TRBD2 (7 bases each). This CDR3 has 14 amino acids. The germline gives CDR1 SEHNR, CDR2 FQNEAQ (reference sequence). Trimming took 7 bases from V and 5 from J, leaving 18 bases between them.

The chain joins TRBV6-5 to TRBJ2-5; D might be TRBD2 (6 bases). The V end was cut by 7 bases, the J end by 4 bases, with 13 bases between. The CDR3 length is 13 residues. The V gene's germline CDR1 is MNHEY and CDR2 SVGAGI. CDR3 nucleotides: TGTGCCAGCACGCCGGGAGTTCCAGAGACCCAGTACTTC. It codes for CASTPGVPETQYF.

This chain connects TRBV2 to TRBJ2-1, with 10 bases matching TRBD2. CDR1 is SNHLY and CDR2 is FYNNEI in the germline V gene. The CDR3 is made up of 15 amino acids. Trimming at V came to 2 bases and at J to 8 bases, leaving 6 bases not matched to a gene. The CDR3 loop reads CASSEFPSGRHEQFF. The DNA of the CDR3 is TGTGCCAGCAGTGAATTCCCTAGCGGGAGACATGAGCAGTTCTTC. The variable domain in full, completed from reference TRBV2 and TRBJ2-1, reads EPEVTQTPSHQVTQMGQEVILRCVPISNHLYFYWYRQILGQKVEFLVSFYNNEISEKSEIFDDQFSVERPDGSNFTLKIRSTKLEDSAMYFCASSEFPSGRHEQFFGPGTRLTVL.

The chain recombines TRBV5-1 with TRBJ2-7, with D unresolved. Germline CDR1 SGHRS, CDR2 YFSETQ. This CDR3 is 17 amino acids long. V lost 2 bases, J lost 1 base, and 19 bases lay in between. CDR3 nucleotide sequence: TGCGCCAGCAGCTTTTTTCAGAGTGGCGCAGGTTCCTACGAGCAGTACTTC. Amino acid sequence: CASSFFQSGAGSYEQYF.

The J gene is TRBJ2-1, the V gene TRBV7-3, with 7 bases aligning to TRBD2. J gave up 5 bases and V 3 bases, and 10 bases lay outside the gene matches. Germline V gene sequence: CDR1 SGHTA, CDR2 FQGTGA. There are 16 residues in the CDR3. The CDR3 nucleotides are TGTGCCAGCAGCTTCACGGGGGGAGCTGGGAACAATGAGCAGTTCTTC. Its protein product is CASSFTGGAGNNEQFF.

J is TRBJ1-5 and V is TRBV28, with D tentatively TRBD1 (5 bases). The CDR3 covers 15 residues. Germline V gene data show CDR1 as MDHEN and CDR2 as SYDVKM. Trimming took 3 bases from V and 4 from J, leaving 13 bases between them. This chain's CDR3 is CASSFSGWSNQPQHF. The CDR3 bases are TGTGCCAGCAGTTTTTCAGGGTGGAGTAATCAGCCCCAGCATTTT.